Presented here are 14 T cell receptor beta chains from one specimen sequenced in a study of blood T cell repertoires in COVID-19. The protocol was immunoSEQ multiplex PCR, while the TCRdb copy is restricted to in-frame clones and leaves out a portion. The profile shows 150,000 to 200,000 clones, about nine tenths of them singletons. The sequenced sample consisted of peripheral blood. Every receptor here comes from a man aged 25 to 40 with COVID-19, enrolled during active disease.

This clone was seen a few times. The CDR3 sequence is CASSLQNSVQETQYF. The CDR3 coding sequence is TGTGCCAGCAGCTTACAGAACAGTGTTCAAGAGACCCAGTACTTC. The chain is built from TRBV7-2 and TRBJ2-5; D is ambiguous. This CDR3 spans 15 amino acids. Trimming cost V 2 bases and J 2 bases, with 12 bases left between them. The germline V gene has CDR1 SGHTA and CDR2 FQGNSA. The whole variable domain, remainder taken from reference TRBV7-2 and TRBJ2-5, is GAGVSQSPSNKVTEKGKDVELRCDPISGHTALYWYRQSLGQGLEFLIYFQGNSAPDKSGLPSDRFSAERTGGSVSTLTIQRTQQEDSAVYLCASSLQNSVQETQYFGPGTRLLVL.

J is TRBJ2-3 and V is TRBV7-3; D may be TRBD2 (5 bases). The V end was cut by 5 bases, the J end by 2 bases, with 11 bases between. Looked up from germline, CDR1 is SGHTA and CDR2 is FQGTGA. The CDR3 runs to 14 residues. The CDR3 bases are TGTGCCAGCAGCGAAGGACTTTACACAGATACGCAGTATTTT. Its protein is CASSEGLYTDTQYF.

V and J are TRBV27 and TRBJ1-5, with 7 bases aligning to TRBD1. Germline V gene data show CDR1 as MNHEY and CDR2 as SMNVEV (reference sequence). The J segment lost 4 bases and the V segment lost 5 bases, leaving 5 bases of the junction unmatched. The CDR3 runs 14 residues. CDR3 residues: CASSTGALNQPQHF. The CDR3 nucleotides read TGTGCCAGCAGTACAGGGGCCCTGAATCAGCCCCAGCATTTT.

This clone appeared a single time. This chain connects TRBV12-5 to TRBJ2-5; 11 nucleotides match TRBD1. The junction had 3 bases not matched to a gene; V was cut back by 1 base and J by 5 bases. In germline, CDR1 is LGHNT, CDR2 FRNRAP. The length of the CDR3 is 15 residues. Here the CDR3 DNA reads TGTGCTAGTGGTTTGGGGACAGGGGGCCGGGAGACCCAGTACTTC. Translating gives CASGLGTGGRETQYF.

The V and J genes are TRBV3-1 (or the pseudogene TRBV3-2) and TRBJ2-1; D is uncertain. Per the germline V gene, CDR1 is LGHDT and CDR2 is YNNKEL (reference sequence). Trimming removed 1 base at V and 5 bases at J, with 6 bases between. The CDR3 has 13 residues. CDR3 in amino acids: CASSQVTDNEQFF. In DNA, the CDR3 is TGTGCCAGCAGCCAAGTTACAGACAATGAGCAGTTCTTC.

The V and J genes are TRBV30 and TRBJ2-7, with 10 bases fitting TRBD2. V shed 2 bases, J shed 4 bases, and the junction held 26 bases outside the gene matches. CDR3 size: 21 residues. Per germline, CDR1 GTSNPN and CDR2 SVGIG (reference sequence). DNA for the CDR3: TGTGCCTGGAGTCCCCCTCAGAGCCCGGGACTAGCGAGGCTGGTGCGATACGAGCAGTACTTC. Its protein is CAWSPPQSPGLARLVRYEQYF.

This clone was observed once. The J gene is TRBJ2-1, the V gene TRBV12-5; D unclear. This CDR3 has 11 residues. V was clipped by 6 bases and J by 2 bases, with 2 bases between them. From germline, CDR1 is LGHNT and CDR2 FRNRAP. The CDR3 protein is CASGTYNEQFF. The DNA for the CDR3 is TGTGCTAGTGGCACCTACAATGAGCAGTTCTTC.

This chain uses TRBV7-2 with TRBJ2-5; D might be TRBD1 (6 bases). The V end was cut by 1 base, the J end by 5 bases, with 14 bases between. CDR3 size: 15 residues. CDR1 and CDR2 (germline): SGHTA, FQGNSA. CDR3: CASSLVSRGEETQYF. The CDR3 DNA sequence: TGTGCCAGCAGCTTAGTAAGCAGGGGCGAGGAGACCCAGTACTTC.

The rearrangement uses TRBV5-1 and TRBJ2-1, with a possible D match to TRBD2 (5 bases). Deletions cut 0 bases from V and 4 bases from J, with 14 bases between. Per the germline V gene, CDR1 is SGHRS and CDR2 is YFSETQ. The CDR3 sequence is 16 residues long. The DNA for the CDR3 is TGCGCCAGCAGCTTGGAGGACCCCCGGGGATACAATGAGCAGTTCTTC. Its protein product is CASSLEDPRGYNEQFF. The full variable domain, in which reference TRBV5-1 and TRBJ2-1 provide the parts outside the CDR3, is KAGVTQTPRYLIKTRGQQVTLSCSPISGHRSVSWYQQTPGQGLQFLFEYFSETQRNKGNFPGRFSGRQFSNSRSEMNVSTLELGDSALYLCASSLEDPRGYNEQFFGPGTRLTVL.

V and J are TRBV18 and TRBJ1-1, with D unresolved. V was trimmed by 1 base and J by 10 bases, leaving 10 bases between them. The CDR3 covers 12 residues. The germline CDR1 and CDR2 sequences are KGHSH and LQKENI. CDR3 loop: CASSPRRDGAFF. The CDR3 DNA sequence: TGTGCCAGCTCACCACGGAGGGATGGAGCTTTCTTT.

The V gene is TRBV5-6, the J gene TRBJ2-3, with 8 bases identical to TRBD2. Germline CDR1 and CDR2: SGHDT and YYEEEE. The CDR3 is 15 residues long. V gave up 0 bases and J gave up 5 bases; unmatched junction bases: 5. The CDR3 loop is CASSLGGLGGDTQYF. As DNA, the CDR3 is TGTGCCAGCAGCTTGGGGGGACTAGGGGGAGATACGCAGTATTTT.

The chain recombines TRBV5-1 with TRBJ1-1; possible D gene TRBD1, 6 bases. Germline V lookup: CDR1 SGHRS, CDR2 YFSETQ. Trimming removed 2 bases at V and 1 base at J, with 9 bases between. This CDR3 contains 14 residues. In DNA form, the CDR3 reads TGCGCCAGCAGCTTATTACAGGGGAACACTGAAGCTTTCTTT. Translated, it gives CASSLLQGNTEAFF. The full variable domain, rest sourced from reference TRBV5-1 and TRBJ1-1, is KAGVTQTPRYLIKTRGQQVTLSCSPISGHRSVSWYQQTPGQGLQFLFEYFSETQRNKGNFPGRFSGRQFSNSRSEMNVSTLELGDSALYLCASSLLQGNTEAFFGQGTRLTVV.

V and J are TRBV4-2 and TRBJ1-1; the D gene is possibly TRBD1 (6 bases). The CDR3 has 13 amino acids. V lost 4 bases to trimming and J lost 5 bases, with 11 bases between them. Germline V lookup: CDR1 LGHNA, CDR2 YNFKEQ. CDR3 amino acids: CASSPRGGTEAFF. DNA for the CDR3: TGTGCCAGCAGCCCTAGGGGGGGAACTGAAGCTTTCTTT.

This rearrangement joins TRBV18 to TRBJ1-1, with TRBD1 matching over 8 bases. Germline V lookup: CDR1 KGHSH, CDR2 LQKENI. The CDR3 sequence is 15 residues long. V was clipped by 2 bases and J by 6 bases; unmatched bases: 8. CDR3 loop: CASSPNGQGMAEAFF. DNA of the CDR3: TGTGCCAGCTCACCAAACGGACAGGGAATGGCTGAAGCTTTCTTT.